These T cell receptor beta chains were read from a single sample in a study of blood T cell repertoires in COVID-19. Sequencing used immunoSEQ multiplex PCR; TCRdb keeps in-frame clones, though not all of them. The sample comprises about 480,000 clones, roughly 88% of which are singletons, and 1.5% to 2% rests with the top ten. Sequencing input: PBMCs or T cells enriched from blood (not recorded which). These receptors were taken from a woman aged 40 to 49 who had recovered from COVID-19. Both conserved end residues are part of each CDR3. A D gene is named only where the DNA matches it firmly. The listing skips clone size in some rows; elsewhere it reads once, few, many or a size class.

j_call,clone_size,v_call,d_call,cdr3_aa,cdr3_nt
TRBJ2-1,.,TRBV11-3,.,CASSLGFGQYNEQFF,TGTGCCAGCAGCTTAGGTTTTGGGCAGTACAATGAGCAGTTCTTC
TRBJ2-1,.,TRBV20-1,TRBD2,CSASSAGRDYNEQFF,TGCAGTGCTAGTTCGGCCGGGAGGGATTACAATGAGCAGTTCTTC
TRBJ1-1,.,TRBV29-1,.,CSARGNNGLNTEAFF,TGCAGCGCAAGGGGGAATAACGGGTTGAACACTGAAGCTTTCTTT
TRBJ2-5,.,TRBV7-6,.,CASSQTRMETQYF,TGTGCCAGCAGCCAAACTAGGATGGAGACCCAGTACTTC
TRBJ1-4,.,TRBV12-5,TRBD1,CASGFLRDRYPTNEKLFF,TGTGCTAGTGGTTTCCTCCGGGACAGATACCCAACTAATGAAAAACTGTTTTTT
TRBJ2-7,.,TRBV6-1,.,CASSENRDYEQYF,TGTGCCAGCAGTGAAAACAGGGACTACGAGCAGTACTTC
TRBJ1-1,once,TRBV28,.,CASSLTRASRVTEAFF,TGTGCCAGCAGTTTAACGCGTGCGAGCAGGGTCACTGAAGCTTTCTTT
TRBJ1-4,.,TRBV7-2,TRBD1,CASRRQGTNEKLFF,TGTGCCAGCAGGAGACAGGGAACTAATGAAAAACTGTTTTTT
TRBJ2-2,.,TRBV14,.,CASSQEWGENTGELFF,TGTGCCAGCAGCCAAGAATGGGGCGAGAACACCGGGGAGCTGTTTTTT
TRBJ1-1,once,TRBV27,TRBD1,CASSSGTANTEAFF,TGTGCCAGCAGTTCAGGGACAGCGAACACTGAAGCTTTCTTT
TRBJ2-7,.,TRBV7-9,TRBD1,CASSNRDRDYFEQYF,TGTGCCAGCAGCAACCGGGACAGGGACTACTTCGAGCAGTACTTC
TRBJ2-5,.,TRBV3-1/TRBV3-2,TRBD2,CATWPSGSLGTQYF,TGTGCCACATGGCCTAGCGGGAGTTTGGGGACCCAGTACTTC
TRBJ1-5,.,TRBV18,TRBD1,CASSPMDRDGQPQHF,TGTGCCAGCTCACCTATGGACAGGGACGGTCAGCCCCAGCATTTT
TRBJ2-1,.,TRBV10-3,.,CAISAPSFDEQFF,TGTGCCATCAGTGCCCCTAGTTTCGATGAGCAGTTCTTC
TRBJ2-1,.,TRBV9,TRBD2,CASSHRSGSSYNEQFF,TGTGCCAGCAGCCATCGTAGCGGGAGCTCCTACAATGAGCAGTTCTTC
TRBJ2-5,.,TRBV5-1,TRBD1,CASSSGQGNSETQYF,TGCGCCAGCAGCTCGGGACAGGGAAATTCGGAGACCCAGTACTTC